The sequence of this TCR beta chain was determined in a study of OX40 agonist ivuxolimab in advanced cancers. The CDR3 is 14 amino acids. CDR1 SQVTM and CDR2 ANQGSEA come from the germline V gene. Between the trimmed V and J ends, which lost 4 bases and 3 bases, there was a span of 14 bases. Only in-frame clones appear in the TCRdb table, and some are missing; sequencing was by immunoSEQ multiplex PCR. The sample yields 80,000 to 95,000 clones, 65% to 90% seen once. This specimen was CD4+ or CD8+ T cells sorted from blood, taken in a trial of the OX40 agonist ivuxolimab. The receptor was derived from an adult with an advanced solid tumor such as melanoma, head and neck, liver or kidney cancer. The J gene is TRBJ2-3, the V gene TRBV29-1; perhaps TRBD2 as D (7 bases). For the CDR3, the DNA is TGCAGCGTTGCGGTGGGGGGGGCTACAGATACGCAGTATTTT. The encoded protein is CSVAVGGATDTQYF.